Included here is one T cell receptor beta chain sequence, with context. Its specific antigen is unknown. Per-base qualities were not stored, and no clone one base away is much larger. This record belongs to a study of T cell responses to AZD1222 COVID-19 vaccine (dated by TCRdb to the early 2020s). Study-wide context: A total of 230 to 250 trial participants underwent TCR sequencing, of whom some 210 received two doses of AZD1222 and some 26 received two doses of the MenACWY control vaccine. Trial participants were enrolled into age subgroups of 18-55, 56-69 and 70-plus years, which contained around 150, 29 and 61 TCR-sequenced participants, respectively. Points the paper makes about the study in general: Because no samples from the day 14 peak response were available, repertoires could be characterized only after the peak T cell response. In the small 56-69-year group, the increase in depth fell short of significance, most likely because of low power. Most participants were white British and females outnumbered males, and the authors suggested that clonal diversity may have been underestimated. Vaccine-associated CD4 TCRs spanned the whole spike protein, with dominant responses in regions 160-218 and 743-854. Spike-specific TCR breadth and depth rose significantly after two AZD1222 doses compared with day 0 and with MenACWY recipients. Only 5 to 7 AZD1222 recipients were SARS-CoV-2 seropositive at baseline, limiting conclusions about previously exposed vaccinees. Reportedly, close to half of the unique spike-specific TCRs recognized epitopes lying outside the regions that are mutated in the B.1.351 and B.1.1.7 variants.

Counted from cysteine to phenylalanine, this CDR3 has 14 amino acids. This entry keeps only the CDR3 DNA: 42 bases, framed from base 1. The germline V gene sets CDR1 to SQVTM and CDR2 to ANQGSEA. A distance of 18 bases separates the germline ends of V and J, which lose 6 bases and 6 bases respectively. The time point label of this sample denotes: about 28 days (+/-7) after the second vaccine dose. AZD1222 recipients given second doses at about 4 weeks or at about 12 weeks were pooled, since spike-specific TCR depth and breadth were not found to differ between the two schedules. Samples from vaccinated people were obtained from the UK trials COV001 and COV002, which included a single-blind randomized controlled phase 2/3 trial of AZD1222 (ChAdOx1 nCoV-19) in healthy adults. Trial participant PBMC samples were collected at day 0 and day 28 after the second dose for TCRbeta chain sequencing. The CDR3 regions of human TCRbeta chains were analyzed by immunosequencing. The original methods were these. Repertoire TCRs were checked for matches against a reference library of SARS-CoV-2-specific TCRs that had been generated using the MIRA antigen-specificity platform. Breadth was defined as the fraction of unique TCRs that were SARS-CoV-2-associated, and depth was defined as the fraction of total T cells that were SARS-CoV-2-associated. Using the MIRA data, each spike-specific TCR was assigned both to the spike region to which the TCR was reactive and to a CD4 or CD8 class. Log10-transformed breadth and depth values were compared by one-way ANOVA with Sidak's multiple comparisons tests. In TCRdb, the immuneACCESS table is reduced to in-frame sequences with V and J assigned. These tables do not hold every clone; where another copy was compared, an unresolved V gene accounts for under half, and the others remain unexplained. V and J calls and clone size are as listed in that table; D and trimming were resolved from the DNA. The sample has 130,000 to 150,000 clones on record, approximately 90% of them singletons. The top ten clonotypes cover 3.5% to 4% of the sample.

The sequencing here drew on peripheral blood, taken 28 days after the second AZD1222 dose. This clonotype originated in an adult who received the AZD1222 COVID-19 vaccine. The chain links TRBV29-1 with TRBJ1-5; no D gene call is confident. The nucleotide sequence is TGCAGCGTCTCGGGCAGTGGAGCGTCTCAGCCCCAGCATTTT. It codes for CSVSGSGASQPQHF. With the rest looked up from the reference TRBV29-1 and TRBJ1-5 genes rather than sequenced, the full variable domain is SAVISQKPSRDICQRGTSLTIQCQVDSQVTMMFWYRQQPGQSLTLIATANQGSEATYESGFVIDKFPISRPNLTFSTLTVSNMSPEDSSIYLCSVSGSGASQPQHFGDGTRLSIL.